Following are 14 T cell receptor beta chains from one sample sequenced in a study of blood T cell repertoires in COVID-19. This table comes from immunoSEQ multiplex PCR, and its TCRdb copy is limited to in-frame clones, with some not included. The sample carries roughly 250,000 clones, 65% to 85% recorded once. The source material was peripheral blood. The receptors were gathered from a woman aged 40 to 50 with active or convalescent COVID-19.

The chain carries TRBV19 and TRBJ1-3, with unresolved D. The CDR3 has 16 residues. Trimming cost V 5 bases and J 0 bases, with 14 bases left between them. Germline lookup yields CDR1 LNHDA and CDR2 SQIVND (reference sequence). CDR3 nucleotides: TGTGCCAGTAGTTTCAGAACTGACATCTCTGGAAACACCATATATTTT. Residues: CASSFRTDISGNTIYF. Full variable domain (remainder filled in from reference TRBV19 and TRBJ1-3): DGGITQSPKYLFRKEGQNVTLSCEQNLNHDAMYWYRQDPGQGLRLIYYSQIVNDFQKGDIAEGYSVSREKKESFPLTVTSAQKNPTAFYLCASSFRTDISGNTIYFGEGSWLTVV.

The chain couples TRBV11-2 to TRBJ2-1; 12 bases map to TRBD2. The CDR3 length is 15 residues. With V trimmed by 4 bases and J by 8 bases, 6 bases remained unmatched. Germline V gene data show CDR1 as SGHAT and CDR2 as FQNNGV. The CDR3 DNA reads TGTGCCAGCAGCTCCCTAGCGGGGGGGGAGTATGAGCAGTTCTTC. Protein sequence: CASSSLAGGEYEQFF.

CDR3 nucleotide sequence: TGTGCCAGCAGCCAAATGGGGACAGCTAATTCACCCCTCCACTTT. Encoded protein: CASSQMGTANSPLHF. The J gene is TRBJ1-6, the V gene TRBV3-1 (or the pseudogene TRBV3-2); 7 bases line up with TRBD1. Germline-derived CDR1 and CDR2 are LGHDT and YNNKEL (reference sequence). Losses at the gene ends were 2 bases for V and 6 bases for J; bases not matched to a gene: 4. This CDR3 has 15 residues.

The chain has TRBV21-1 and TRBJ2-5; the DNA was not used to check the table's D call, TRBD2. TRBV21-1 constitutes a pseudogene. This CDR3 has 12 residues. The CDR3 region has the DNA TGTGCCAGCAGCAAAGGGTCGGAGACTCAGTACTTC. Translating gives CASSKGSETQYF.

The chain uses TRBV18 and TRBJ2-1; 7 bases match TRBD1. This CDR3 has 13 amino acids. Trimming took 6 bases from V and 9 from J; bases not matched to a gene: 8. CDR1 is KGHSH, CDR2 LQKENI, per germline. The CDR3 loop reads CASSRTGLGEQFF. In DNA, the CDR3 is TGTGCCAGCTCCCGGACAGGTTTGGGTGAGCAGTTCTTC. The full variable domain, its missing parts supplied by reference TRBV18 and TRBJ2-1, is NAGVMQNPRHLVRRRGQEARLRCSPMKGHSHVYWYRQLPEEGLKFMVYLQKENIIDESGMPKERFSAEFPKEGPSILRIQQVVRGDSAAYFCASSRTGLGEQFFGPGTRLTVL.

V usage is TRBV15 and J usage is TRBJ1-2; TRBD1 matches at 8 bases. The CDR3 loop spans 16 amino acids. The germline gives CDR1 LNHNV, CDR2 YYDKDF (reference sequence). V was pared by 1 base and J by 8 bases, with 12 bases of the junction left unmatched. As DNA, the CDR3 is TGTGCCACCAGCAGAGCGTTAGGAGGGACAGGCGGGGGCTACACCTTC. Amino acids: CATSRALGGTGGGYTF.

The chain uses TRBV6-1 and TRBJ2-6; D is perhaps TRBD1 (5 bases). CDR1 is MNHNS, CDR2 SASEGT, per germline. V was shortened by 2 bases and J by 0 bases, with 5 bases between the two germline ends. The CDR3 covers 15 residues. CDR3 protein: CASSETGSGANVLTF. CDR3 nucleotides: TGTGCCAGCAGTGAAACAGGCTCTGGGGCCAACGTCCTGACTTTC.

The chain links TRBV3-1 (or the pseudogene TRBV3-2) to TRBJ1-6; D gene unclear. The CDR3 runs 13 residues. In germline, CDR1 is LGHDT, CDR2 YNNKEL (reference sequence). Trimming pared 3 bases from V and 8 bases from J, leaving 8 bases between. Here the CDR3 reads CASSHNLDSPLHF. CDR3 nucleotides: TGTGCCAGCAGCCATAACTTGGATTCACCCCTCCACTTT.

The chain combines TRBV7-9 with TRBJ2-5; D is uncertain. The V end was cut by 11 bases, the J end by 8 bases, with 18 bases between. This CDR3 spans 12 amino acids. CDR1 and CDR2 (germline): SEHNR, FQNEAQ (reference sequence). Here the CDR3 DNA reads TGTGCCCACCACACCAGTTCGGGTACCCAGTACTTC. It specifies CAHHTSSGTQYF.

This chain joins TRBV5-4 and TRBJ1-3; a weak D match, TRBD1 (5 bases). The germline V gene encodes CDR1 SGHNT and CDR2 YYREEE (reference sequence). The germline V and J ends were trimmed by 0 bases and 4 bases, with 8 bases remaining between them. This CDR3 spans 14 amino acids. This CDR3 reads CASSLEGHGNTIYF. CDR3 DNA sequence: TGTGCCAGCAGCTTGGAGGGGCACGGAAACACCATATATTTT.

V and J are TRBV24-1 and TRBJ1-1; D gene ambiguous. The CDR3 is 11 residues long. Per the germline V gene, CDR1 is KGHDR and CDR2 is SFDVKD. V lost 5 bases to trimming and J lost 4 bases, with 4 bases between them. The CDR3 is CATSVGTEAFF. The DNA for the CDR3 is TGTGCCACCAGTGTCGGCACTGAAGCTTTCTTT.

The chain couples TRBV6-5 to TRBJ1-2; no firm D call. The CDR3 runs to 11 residues. Germline V gene data show CDR1 as MNHEY and CDR2 as SVGAGI. Trimming stripped 8 bases from V and 1 base from J, with 5 bases between. DNA of the CDR3: TGTGCCAGCGGACTTAACTATGGCTACACCTTC. Protein: CASGLNYGYTF.

J is TRBJ2-2 and V is TRBV30; 13 nucleotides align to TRBD2. Looked up from germline, CDR1 is GTSNPN and CDR2 is SVGIG (reference sequence). This CDR3 spans 17 amino acids. The V gene end was trimmed by 2 bases and the J gene end by 4 bases; junction bases not matched to a gene: 7. The CDR3 nucleotides are TGTGCCTGGAGTCCCCTTACTAGCGGGGGGGCCACCGGGGAGCTGTTTTTT. Amino acid sequence: CAWSPLTSGGATGELFF.

The chain is built from TRBV7-9 and TRBJ2-1; 8 nucleotides match TRBD2. Germline trimming cut 5 bases from V and 6 bases from J; bases unmatched to any gene: 6. Germline V CDR1 and CDR2: SEHNR, FQNEAQ (reference sequence). This CDR3 has 14 amino acids. The CDR3: CASSRGGLFNEQFF. CDR3 in DNA: TGTGCCAGCAGCCGGGGGGGCCTTTTCAATGAGCAGTTCTTC.